One sample yielded the 20 T cell receptor beta chains listed below, sequenced in a study of CD8 T cells in Susac syndrome. The RNA, roughly 0.45 to 1 ug, was put through reverse transcription using random hexamers. TCRdb reanalysed the immunoSEQ multiplex PCR reads using MiXCR and keeps one entry per CDR3 protein. The repertoire holds hundreds of thousands of distinct CDR3 sequences, with over 90% as singletons. The sample was CD4+ T cells from PBMCs. These receptors all come from a human donor with Susac syndrome.

This chain connects TRBV7-3 to TRBJ1-1; no reliable D call. In germline, CDR1 is SGHTA, CDR2 FQGTGA. The length of the CDR3 is 13 residues. V lost 0 bases and J 1 base, leaving 3 bases between the germline ends. The CDR3 sequence: CASSLTSNTEAFF. CDR3 coding DNA: TGTGCCAGCAGCTTAACATCGAACACTGAAGCTTTCTTT. The full variable domain, in which reference TRBV7-3 and TRBJ1-1 provide the parts outside the CDR3, is GAGVSQTPSNKVTEKGKYVELRCDPISGHTALYWYRQSLGQGPEFLIYFQGTGAADDSGLPNDRFFAVRPEGSVSTLKIQRTERGDSAVYLCASSLTSNTEAFFGQGTRLTVV.

This rearrangement joins TRBV5-4 to TRBJ2-2; D not certain. The CDR3 loop spans 13 amino acids. Germline CDR1 and CDR2: SGHNT and YYREEE (reference sequence). The V and J ends lost 3 bases and 6 bases respectively, with 9 bases between them. In DNA form, the CDR3 reads TGTGCCAGCAGCTCCCCCTCGCCCGGGGAGCTGTTTTTT. It is translated as CASSSPSPGELFF.

The V call is TRBV30, the J call TRBJ2-2, with D possibly being TRBD2 (6 bases). CDR3 length: 15 amino acids. V was pared by 2 bases and J by 3 bases, with 13 bases between. Germline-derived CDR1 and CDR2 are GTSNPN and SVGIG (reference sequence). CDR3 nucleotides: TGTGCCTGGAGTCCTCTTGGGGGGTACACCGGGGAGCTGTTTTTT. Amino acid sequence: CAWSPLGGYTGELFF.

J is TRBJ1-4 and V is TRBV5-1; D is perhaps TRBD1 (5 bases). V gave up 3 bases and J gave up 0 bases, with 6 bases separating them. The CDR3 covers 14 residues. Germline values: CDR1 SGHRS, CDR2 YFSETQ. The DNA for the CDR3 is TGCGCCAGCAGCTCAGGGTCAACTAATGAAAAACTGTTTTTT. It specifies CASSSGSTNEKLFF.

The chain has TRBV29-1 and TRBJ1-2; D gene ambiguous. This CDR3 has 14 amino acids. CDR1 and CDR2 from the germline V gene are SQVTM and ANQGSEA. V lost 4 bases, J lost 8 bases, and 20 bases lay in between. In nucleotides, the CDR3 is TGCAGCGTTGGAAATCTGGGAGGGTCGGGGGGCTACACCTTC. Residues: CSVGNLGGSGGYTF.

The V gene is TRBV19, the J gene TRBJ1-1, with D unresolved. CDR3 length: 12 amino acids. Looked up from germline, CDR1 is LNHDA and CDR2 is SQIVND (reference sequence). V shed 5 bases and J shed 1 base, with 5 bases lying between them. CDR3 loop: CASSLRNTEAFF. As DNA, the CDR3 is TGTGCCAGTAGTCTAAGGAACACTGAAGCTTTCTTT.

This chain links TRBV6-2 or TRBV6-3 with TRBJ2-7, with D perhaps matching TRBD2 (6 bases). Trimming left V 1 base short and J 2 bases short, with 9 bases between. The CDR3 has 14 residues. Germline CDR1 reads MNHEY; CDR2 reads SVGEGT. CDR3 sequence reads: CASSYLGGAYEQYF. DNA of the CDR3: TGTGCCAGCAGTTACTTGGGCGGGGCCTACGAGCAGTACTTC.

The CDR3 loop is CASSFSEEVNTEAFF. The DNA for the CDR3 is TGCGCCAGCAGCTTCTCTGAGGAGGTGAACACTGAAGCTTTCTTT. This chain uses TRBV4-1 with TRBJ1-1; D is ambiguous. This CDR3 region has 15 residues. Germline-derived CDR1 and CDR2 are MGHRA and YSYEKL. V dropped 5 bases and J dropped 0 bases, with 13 bases sitting between them.

V usage is TRBV20-1 and J usage is TRBJ2-1; TRBD2 might be the D (6 bases). The CDR3 has 14 residues. Between the trimmed V and J ends, which lost 7 bases and 3 bases, there was a span of 16 bases. Germline CDR1 reads DFQATT; CDR2 reads SNEGSKA (reference sequence). The CDR3 DNA sequence: TGCAGTGTTAGCGCGGGGACCTTCTACAATGAGCAGTTCTTC. Translation: CSVSAGTFYNEQFF.

The CDR3 DNA is TGCAGTGCTAGAGATGTACAGGGCGGCACAGATACGCAGTATTTT. This sequence encodes CSARDVQGGTDTQYF. The chain links TRBV20-1 to TRBJ2-3, with a tentative D call TRBD1 (6 bases). Germline V CDR1 and CDR2: DFQATT, SNEGSKA (reference sequence). This CDR3 comprises 15 residues. Trimming cost V 0 bases and J 1 base, with 11 bases left between them.

A note on this clonotype: The junction and the germline gene differ at one end; a read error may be behind it. The CDR3 DNA reads as TGTGCCAGCACCTTAGGGGGTTTCGGTCAGCCCCAGCATTTT. Protein product: CASTLGGFGQPQHF. J is TRBJ1-5 and V is TRBV7-9, with D possibly TRBD1 on 6 matching bases. The germline V gene has CDR1 SEHNR and CDR2 FQNEAQ (reference sequence). The length of the CDR3 is 14 residues.

The chain combines TRBV20-1 with TRBJ1-5; D possibly corresponds to TRBD1 (5 bases). Trimming shortened V by 5 bases and J by 0 bases, and 11 bases separated the two germline ends. Germline CDR1 is DFQATT and CDR2 is SNEGSKA (reference sequence). This CDR3 region has 14 residues. CDR3 region: CSALGADSNQPQHF. In nucleotides, the CDR3 is TGCAGTGCTTTAGGGGCCGATAGCAATCAGCCCCAGCATTTT.

The chain combines TRBV4-2 with TRBJ1-2; D gene unclear. V was trimmed by 0 bases and J by 8 bases, leaving 13 bases between them. The CDR3 runs 14 residues. Germline loops: CDR1 LGHNA, CDR2 YNFKEQ. The CDR3, as DNA: TGTGCCAGCAGCCAAGATGGGAAGGAGGAGGGCTACACCTTC. It encodes CASSQDGKEEGYTF.

This clonotype was recorded once. The chain recombines TRBV18 with TRBJ2-7, with TRBD2 identical over 8 bases. Germline V gene sequence: CDR1 KGHSH, CDR2 LQKENI. The CDR3 consists of 16 residues. The V segment lost 4 bases and the J segment 2 bases; nucleotides outside the gene matches: 10. CDR3 DNA: TGTGCCAGCTCACGGGCCGTTGGGCGGGAGGCCTACGAGCAGTACTTC. Translated, it gives CASSRAVGREAYEQYF.

The J gene is TRBJ2-1, the V gene TRBV7-2; 8 bases are shared with TRBD2. Germline V gene lookup returns CDR1 SGHTA and CDR2 FQGNSA. V lost 2 bases and J lost 3; bases outside the gene matches: 6. The CDR3 has 16 residues. The CDR3 sequence: CASSLFAGGDYNEQFF. CDR3 coding DNA: TGTGCCAGCAGCTTATTCGCGGGGGGAGACTACAATGAGCAGTTCTTC. The full variable domain, with the rest looked up from reference TRBV7-2 and TRBJ2-1, is GAGVSQSPSNKVTEKGKDVELRCDPISGHTALYWYRQSLGQGLEFLIYFQGNSAPDKSGLPSDRFSAERTGGSVSTLTIQRTQQEDSAVYLCASSLFAGGDYNEQFFGPGTRLTVL.

This chain connects TRBV12-5 to TRBJ1-5; D is ambiguous. The length of the CDR3 is 15 residues. The germline V gene encodes CDR1 LGHNT and CDR2 FRNRAP. CDR3 protein: CATTRDGNSNQPQHF. CDR3 bases: TGTGCCACAACCAGAGACGGTAATAGCAATCAGCCCCAGCATTTT.

This clonotype came up once. V gene TRBV5-1 combines with J gene TRBJ2-1; weak D call: TRBD2 (5 bases). Germline values: CDR1 SGHRS, CDR2 YFSETQ. The CDR3 totals 16 residues. V lost 4 bases and J 1 base, leaving 15 bases between the germline ends. The CDR3 here is CASSQEGQLSYNEQFF. The CDR3 DNA follows: TGCGCCAGCAGCCAAGAGGGCCAGCTGTCCTACAATGAGCAGTTCTTC.

The chain combines TRBV18 with TRBJ1-2; D uncertain. V lost 2 bases to trimming and J lost 4 bases, with 8 bases between them. This CDR3 has 13 residues. CDR1 and CDR2 (germline): KGHSH, LQKENI. The CDR3 reads CASSPGEGYGYTF. The CDR3, as DNA: TGTGCCAGCTCACCAGGGGAAGGCTATGGCTACACCTTC.

The chain uses TRBV20-1 and TRBJ2-5; a possible D gene is TRBD2 (6 bases). Trimming removed 5 bases from V and 5 bases from J, with 18 bases in between. Germline CDR1 DFQATT, CDR2 SNEGSKA (reference sequence). The CDR3 has 14 amino acids. CDR3 DNA: TGCAGTGCTCCGCTCGCACTAGCTGGGGAGACCCAGTACTTC. This encodes CSAPLALAGETQYF.

The chain recombines TRBV19 with TRBJ2-1; D is possibly TRBD1 (6 bases). Trimming cost V 2 bases and J 9 bases, with 17 bases left between them. In germline, CDR1 is LNHDA, CDR2 SQIVND (reference sequence). CDR3 length: 15 amino acids. The CDR3 region has the DNA TGTGCCAGTAGTATAAACAGGGTAACGGTCGGTGAGCAGTTCTTC. Translating it yields CASSINRVTVGEQFF.